These T cell receptor beta chains were read from a single sample in a study of control samples from healthy donors and cancer patients. TCRdb keeps only in-frame clones here, not all; method: immunoSEQ multiplex PCR. The sample records approximately 160,000 clones, 93% being singletons. The sequencing sample was made of blood. The receptors come from a woman aged 60-75 years in good health. Both conserved end residues are part of each CDR3. Each record gives: J gene, D gene, clone size, V gene, CDR3 protein, CDR3 DNA. The D gene is left open where the match is weak. Clone sizes are given selectively: once, few, many, or a class where the clone is expanded.

j_call: TRBJ1-2
d_call: -
clone_size: -
v_call: TRBV27
cdr3_aa: CASSLSVGSYGYTF
cdr3_nt: TGTGCCAGCAGTTTATCAGTAGGGTCCTATGGCTACACCTTC

j_call: TRBJ1-2
d_call: TRBD1
clone_size: -
v_call: TRBV3-1/TRBV3-2
cdr3_aa: CASSQGTGRSYGYTF
cdr3_nt: TGTGCCAGCAGCCAAGGGACAGGGAGGAGCTATGGCTACACCTTC

j_call: TRBJ1-5
d_call: -
clone_size: -
v_call: TRBV3-1/TRBV3-2
cdr3_aa: CASSQDHGNQPQHF
cdr3_nt: TGTGCCAGCAGCCAAGATCACGGTAATCAGCCCCAGCATTTT

j_call: TRBJ1-1
d_call: -
clone_size: -
v_call: TRBV6-6
cdr3_aa: CASSTRTRNTEAFF
cdr3_nt: TGTGCCAGCAGTACCCGGACGAGGAACACTGAAGCTTTCTTT

j_call: TRBJ1-1
d_call: -
clone_size: -
v_call: TRBV6-5
cdr3_aa: CASSRTENTEAFF
cdr3_nt: TGTGCCAGCAGTAGGACGGAGAACACTGAAGCTTTCTTT

j_call: TRBJ1-5
d_call: -
clone_size: -
v_call: TRBV5-8
cdr3_aa: CASSSSTGTDSNQPQHF
cdr3_nt: TGTGCCAGCAGCTCTAGCACCGGGACGGATAGCAATCAGCCCCAGCATTTT

j_call: TRBJ2-3
d_call: TRBD2
clone_size: once
v_call: TRBV24-1
cdr3_aa: CATSGGGMISTDTQYF
cdr3_nt: TGTGCCACCAGTGGGGGGGGTATGATTAGCACAGATACGCAGTATTTT

j_call: TRBJ2-2
d_call: TRBD2
clone_size: -
v_call: TRBV24-1
cdr3_aa: CATSGRASGDPRAGELFF
cdr3_nt: TGTGCCACCAGTGGTCGGGCTAGCGGGGACCCGAGGGCCGGGGAGCTGTTTTTT

j_call: TRBJ1-5
d_call: -
clone_size: -
v_call: TRBV2
cdr3_aa: CASSVGRNNQPQHF
cdr3_nt: TGTGCCAGCAGTGTTGGTAGGAACAATCAGCCCCAGCATTTT

j_call: TRBJ1-1
d_call: TRBD1
clone_size: -
v_call: TRBV6-2/TRBV6-3
cdr3_aa: CASSADRAGEAFF
cdr3_nt: TGTGCCAGCAGTGCCGACAGGGCTGGTGAAGCTTTCTTT

j_call: TRBJ1-1
d_call: -
clone_size: -
v_call: TRBV6-2/TRBV6-3
cdr3_aa: CASSYLGYGGTGANTEAFF
cdr3_nt: TGTGCCAGCAGTTACCTGGGCTACGGGGGGACGGGGGCGAACACTGAAGCTTTCTTT

j_call: TRBJ2-1
d_call: TRBD2
clone_size: -
v_call: TRBV20-1
cdr3_aa: CSASAGLVRNNEQFF
cdr3_nt: TGCAGTGCTAGTGCGGGACTAGTACGCAACAATGAGCAGTTCTTC

j_call: TRBJ2-1
d_call: TRBD2
clone_size: few
v_call: TRBV9
cdr3_aa: CASSGRLAGYNEQFF
cdr3_nt: TGTGCCAGCAGCGGACGACTAGCGGGATACAATGAGCAGTTCTTC

j_call: TRBJ1-3
d_call: -
clone_size: once
v_call: TRBV11-2
cdr3_aa: CASSVGVFSGNTIYF
cdr3_nt: TGTGCCAGCAGCGTCGGGGTTTTCTCTGGAAACACCATATATTTT

j_call: TRBJ1-5
d_call: -
clone_size: -
v_call: TRBV6-2/TRBV6-3
cdr3_aa: CASSYSASNQPQHF
cdr3_nt: TGTGCCAGCAGTTACTCAGCTAGCAATCAGCCCCAGCATTTT

j_call: TRBJ2-3
d_call: TRBD2
clone_size: -
v_call: TRBV5-1
cdr3_aa: CASSSGGNTDTQYF
cdr3_nt: TGCGCCAGCAGTAGCGGGGGGAACACAGATACGCAGTATTTT

j_call: TRBJ2-7
d_call: -
clone_size: -
v_call: TRBV19
cdr3_aa: CASTLKPAGTYEQYF
cdr3_nt: TGTGCCAGTACCCTGAAGCCCGCAGGGACCTACGAGCAGTACTTC

j_call: TRBJ1-1
d_call: -
clone_size: -
v_call: TRBV9
cdr3_aa: CASSVALNTEAFF
cdr3_nt: TGTGCCAGCAGCGTAGCTCTGAACACTGAAGCTTTCTTT

j_call: TRBJ2-7
d_call: TRBD1
clone_size: -
v_call: TRBV9
cdr3_aa: CASSVVGAGGEQYF
cdr3_nt: TGTGCCAGCAGCGTAGTTGGTGCAGGGGGCGAGCAGTACTTC

j_call: TRBJ2-6
d_call: -
clone_size: -
v_call: TRBV5-1
cdr3_aa: CASSLAASNLRSGANVLTF
cdr3_nt: TGCGCCAGCAGCTTGGCCGCGAGCAATCTCCGCTCTGGGGCCAACGTCCTGACTTTC

j_call: TRBJ1-1
d_call: -
clone_size: -
v_call: TRBV4-3
cdr3_aa: CASSSRGGARTEAFF
cdr3_nt: TGCGCCAGCAGCTCGCGAGGGGGGGCGCGGACTGAAGCTTTCTTT

j_call: TRBJ1-4
d_call: -
clone_size: -
v_call: TRBV5-4
cdr3_aa: CASSINSQVNEKLFF
cdr3_nt: TGTGCCAGCAGCATTAACAGCCAAGTTAATGAAAAACTGTTTTTT

j_call: TRBJ2-5
d_call: -
clone_size: once
v_call: TRBV9
cdr3_aa: CASSVAQGLGETQYF
cdr3_nt: TGTGCCAGCAGCGTAGCGCAGGGGCTAGGGGAGACCCAGTACTTC

j_call: TRBJ2-5
d_call: -
clone_size: -
v_call: TRBV7-2
cdr3_aa: CASSLTNVKETQYF
cdr3_nt: TGTGCCAGCAGCTTGACTAACGTTAAAGAGACCCAGTACTTC

j_call: TRBJ1-1
d_call: -
clone_size: -
v_call: TRBV6-6
cdr3_aa: CASSYQENTEAFF
cdr3_nt: TGTGCCAGCAGTTACCAGGAGAACACTGAAGCTTTCTTT

j_call: TRBJ2-1
d_call: TRBD2
clone_size: -
v_call: TRBV18
cdr3_aa: CASSPTSGGVNEQFF
cdr3_nt: TGTGCCAGCTCACCGACTAGCGGGGGGGTCAATGAGCAGTTCTTC

j_call: TRBJ2-3
d_call: -
clone_size: -
v_call: TRBV7-2
cdr3_aa: CASSLGLITDTQYF
cdr3_nt: TGTGCCAGCAGCTTGGGACTGATCACAGATACGCAGTATTTT

j_call: TRBJ1-2
d_call: -
clone_size: -
v_call: TRBV3-1/TRBV3-2
cdr3_aa: CASSQTGAKTNYGYTF
cdr3_nt: TGTGCCAGCAGCCAGACTGGGGCCAAAACTAACTATGGCTACACCTTC

j_call: TRBJ2-2
d_call: TRBD1
clone_size: -
v_call: TRBV27
cdr3_aa: CASRTGVGTGELFF
cdr3_nt: TGTGCCAGCAGAACAGGGGTAGGAACCGGGGAGCTGTTTTTT

j_call: TRBJ1-5
d_call: -
clone_size: -
v_call: TRBV18
cdr3_aa: CASSPRDLSNQPQHF
cdr3_nt: TGTGCCAGCTCACCACGGGACCTGAGCAATCAGCCCCAGCATTTT